One sample yielded the 12 T cell receptor beta chains listed below, sequenced in a study of siplizumab effects on memory and regulatory T cells. Libraries were prepared by immunoSEQ multiplex PCR; TCRdb keeps only in-frame clonotypes and omits some of them. Counted here are more than 60,000 clones, 93% occurring once; the ten biggest clones make up approximately 4.5%. Sequencing was done on a sample of CD8+ T cells sorted from blood. These receptors came from a human donor in good health.

The genes are TRBV28 and TRBJ1-2; 7 nucleotides align to TRBD1. CDR3 length: 14 amino acids. V shed 6 bases and J 4 bases; nucleotides not matched to a gene: 8. The germline V gene encodes CDR1 MDHEN and CDR2 SYDVKM. CDR3 sequence: CASRKTGDRYGYTF. The CDR3, as DNA: TGTGCCAGCAGGAAAACAGGGGACCGCTATGGCTACACCTTC.

V is TRBV10-3 and J is TRBJ2-3; no firm D call. Trimming cost V 6 bases and J 8 bases, with 21 bases left between them. This CDR3 contains 15 residues. The V gene's germline CDR1 is ENHRY and CDR2 SYGVKD. The CDR3, as DNA: TGTGCCATCAGCGATCAGTCTATGCCGTGGGGTACGCAGTATTTT. Translating it yields CAISDQSMPWGTQYF.

The rearrangement links TRBV6-1 to TRBJ2-7; the D is unclear. Germline CDR1 is MNHNS and CDR2 is SASEGT. The V and J ends lost 4 bases and 3 bases respectively, with 10 bases between them. The CDR3 consists of 13 residues. The CDR3 region has the DNA TGTGCCAGCAGTGTCCCGCTAATCTACGAGCAGTACTTC. Translated, it gives CASSVPLIYEQYF.

The rearrangement links TRBV19 to TRBJ1-1; D gene unclear. The V gene lost 9 bases and the J gene lost 2 bases, with 10 bases spanning the gap. Per the germline V gene, CDR1 is LNHDA and CDR2 is SQIVND (reference sequence). CDR3 length: 12 residues. In nucleotides, the CDR3 is TGTGCCAGCCTGGTGGGCAACACTGAAGCTTTCTTT. It is translated as CASLVGNTEAFF. The whole variable domain, filled in from reference TRBV19 and TRBJ1-1, reads DGGITQSPKYLFRKEGQNVTLSCEQNLNHDAMYWYRQDPGQGLRLIYYSQIVNDFQKGDIAEGYSVSREKKESFPLTVTSAQKNPTAFYLCASLVGNTEAFFGQGTRLTVV.

This clone was observed a handful of times. V usage is TRBV5-4 and J usage is TRBJ1-2; 9 bases line up with TRBD1. This CDR3 has 13 amino acids. With 2 bases clipped from V and 5 bases from J, the junction kept 1 base outside the gene matches. Germline V CDR1 and CDR2: SGHNT, YYREEE (reference sequence). CDR3 region: CASSFGTGYGYTF. The CDR3 region has the DNA TGTGCCAGCAGCTTCGGGACAGGGTATGGCTACACCTTC.

The V gene is TRBV5-1, the J gene TRBJ2-2, with 9 bases matching TRBD1. The length of the CDR3 is 15 residues. The trim removed 2 bases at V and 3 bases at J, leaving 2 bases unmatched. Germline V lookup: CDR1 SGHRS, CDR2 YFSETQ. CDR3 DNA sequence: TGCGCCAGCAGCTTCACAGGGGGCGACACCGGGGAGCTGTTTTTT. Its protein product is CASSFTGGDTGELFF.

CDR3 residues: CASSPAGTMYNEQFF. The CDR3 coding sequence is TGTGCCAGCAGCCCGGCCGGGACTATGTACAATGAGCAGTTCTTC. V gene TRBV9 combines with J gene TRBJ2-1, with 7 bases lining up with TRBD2. Germline V gene data show CDR1 as SGDLS and CDR2 as YYNGEE. V dropped 4 bases and J dropped 4; count of bases not matched to a gene: 8. The CDR3 totals 15 residues.

The chain employs TRBV10-1 and TRBJ1-1; perhaps TRBD1 as D (6 bases). V lost 1 base and J lost 5, with 14 bases in between. Germline CDR1 is WNHNN and CDR2 is SYGVQD (reference sequence). CDR3 length: 15 residues. The CDR3 nucleotides are TGCGCCAGCAGTGAGTGGGCAGGGGCCGAAACTGAAGCTTTCTTT. Translating gives CASSEWAGAETEAFF.

The chain has TRBV4-1 and TRBJ2-7; 9 nucleotides line up with TRBD1. Trimming took 2 bases from V and 4 from J; bases not matched to a gene: 12. The CDR3 covers 17 residues. CDR1 is MGHRA and CDR2 is YSYEKL in the germline V gene. The CDR3 DNA reads as TGCGCCAGCAGCCAACCGAATCCCGGGACAGGGTCTTACGAGCAGTACTTC. Translation gives CASSQPNPGTGSYEQYF.

The chain recombines TRBV6-5 with TRBJ2-1; TRBD2 is a possible D gene (7 bases). Trimming cost V 2 bases and J 1 base, with 9 bases left between them. This CDR3 contains 15 residues. From germline, CDR1 is MNHEY and CDR2 SVGAGI. The DNA of the CDR3 is TGTGCCAGCAGTTACGGGGGGGCTTCCTACAATGAGCAGTTCTTC. It yields the protein CASSYGGASYNEQFF.

V gene TRBV9 combines with J gene TRBJ1-2, with D possibly being TRBD1 (5 bases). Per germline, CDR1 SGDLS and CDR2 YYNGEE. V shed 2 bases and J shed 7 bases, with 9 bases lying between them. The CDR3 contains 12 residues. In DNA, the CDR3 is TGTGCCAGCAGCGTGGAGGGGCTTGGCTACACCTTC. Translated: CASSVEGLGYTF.

The rearrangement links TRBV27 to TRBJ1-2; D unresolved. The V gene's germline CDR1 is MNHEY and CDR2 SMNVEV (reference sequence). The length of the CDR3 is 15 residues. Trimming stripped 0 bases from V and 1 base from J, with 9 bases between. The CDR3 protein is CASSLSVWGNYGYTF. CDR3 sequence (DNA): TGTGCCAGCAGTTTATCAGTCTGGGGTAACTATGGCTACACCTTC.